One sample yielded the 32 T cell receptor beta chains listed below, sequenced in a study of T cell changes during pregnancy in multiple sclerosis. Assay: immunoSEQ multiplex PCR; the TCRdb copy retains only in-frame clones and omits some. This sample yields more than 55,000 clones, of which roughly 87% are seen a single time; about 7% belongs to the top ten. Sequencing used peripheral blood, obtained in the third trimester of pregnancy. These receptors were taken from a female donor in good health, enrolled as a control in a pregnancy study.

This clone was seen just once. The chain uses TRBV19 and TRBJ1-1, with a possible D match to TRBD1 (6 bases). The CDR3 runs to 17 residues. V was pared by 3 bases and J by 0 bases, with 17 bases between. Germline-derived CDR1 and CDR2 are LNHDA and SQIVND (reference sequence). CDR3 amino acids: CASSMWTAFGMNTEAFF. Written as DNA, the CDR3 is TGTGCCAGTAGTATGTGGACAGCCTTCGGGATGAACACTGAAGCTTTCTTT.

The rearrangement uses TRBV27 and TRBJ2-7, with D maybe TRBD1 (5 bases). This CDR3 has 14 residues. V dropped 5 bases and J dropped 0 bases, with 11 bases sitting between them. Per the germline V gene, CDR1 is MNHEY and CDR2 is SMNVEV (reference sequence). CDR3 in DNA: TGTGCCAGCAGTCTCAGGGCCCCCTCCTACGAGCAGTACTTC. Its translation: CASSLRAPSYEQYF.

The chain carries TRBV19 and TRBJ2-5; the D is unclear. The assigned J gene may be wrong: the sequence end matches TRBJ2-7 better. CDR3 length: 15 residues. Germline V gene sequence: CDR1 LNHDA, CDR2 SQIVND (reference sequence). Written as DNA, the CDR3 is TGTGCCAGTAGTTCCACCCGAGAGAGCTCCTACGAGCAGTACTTC. This codes for CASSSTRESSYEQYF.

This rearrangement joins TRBV30 to TRBJ2-7, with 9 bases that match TRBD1. J gave up 2 bases and V 0 bases, and 5 bases lay outside the gene matches. In germline, CDR1 is GTSNPN, CDR2 SVGIG (reference sequence). The CDR3 has 15 residues. The CDR3 DNA follows: TGTGCCTGGAGTGTAATCGGGACAGGGACCTACGAGCAGTACTTC. This encodes CAWSVIGTGTYEQYF.

This chain connects TRBV4-3 to TRBJ1-1, with TRBD1 as a possible D gene (5 bases). This CDR3 contains 14 residues. V lost 4 bases, J lost 5 bases, and 14 bases lay in between. Looked up from germline, CDR1 is LGHNA and CDR2 is YSLEER. This chain's CDR3 is CASSPSGVGTEAFF. Here the CDR3 DNA reads TGCGCCAGCAGCCCTTCGGGGGTGGGGACTGAAGCTTTCTTT.

This clone was seen a single time. The V and J genes are TRBV29-1 and TRBJ1-1, with D unresolved. V gave up 4 bases and J gave up 4 bases, with 7 bases separating them. The germline V gene has CDR1 SQVTM and CDR2 ANQGSEA. This CDR3 comprises 11 residues. Written as DNA, the CDR3 is TGCAGCGTTGTTTTAGCCACTGAAGCTTTCTTT. Translating gives CSVVLATEAFF.

This chain links TRBV30 with TRBJ2-1; 15 positions agree with TRBD2. Trimming cost V 8 bases and J 4 bases; bases outside gene matches: 12. The CDR3 sequence is 17 residues long. Germline CDR1 is GTSNPN and CDR2 is SVGIG (reference sequence). DNA of the CDR3: TGTGCCGGTTCGGGGGGGACTAGCGGGGGGACTTACAATGAGCAGTTCTTC. Translation: CAGSGGTSGGTYNEQFF.

The chain couples TRBV7-9 to TRBJ2-7, with D unresolved. This CDR3 spans 14 amino acids. Trimming stripped 3 bases from V and 2 bases from J, with 11 bases between. Germline V lookup: CDR1 SEHNR, CDR2 FQNEAQ (reference sequence). As DNA, the CDR3 is TGTGCCAGCAGCTTTGACTCTCCCACCTACGAGCAGTACTTC. Its protein product is CASSFDSPTYEQYF.

This clone occurred a few times. The chain combines TRBV7-2 with TRBJ1-2; 10 bases agree with TRBD1. The CDR3 extends over 16 amino acids. Germline V gene data show CDR1 as SGHTA and CDR2 as FQGNSA. V lost 6 bases to trimming and J lost 8 bases; unmatched junction nucleotides: 15. CDR3 sequence (DNA): TGTGCCAGCAGTTCGACAGGGGGCACTTTACTCTACGGCTACACCTTC. Protein sequence: CASSSTGGTLLYGYTF.

CDR3 sequence: CATSRDGGLTEAFF. The CDR3 DNA sequence: TGTGCCACCAGCAGAGATGGAGGGTTAACTGAAGCTTTCTTT. The V and J genes are TRBV15 and TRBJ1-1, with D uncertain. The germline gives CDR1 LNHNV, CDR2 YYDKDF (reference sequence). The ends were cut back, 0 bases at V and 5 bases at J, with 10 bases in the middle. The CDR3 runs to 14 residues. The full variable domain, completed using reference TRBV15 and TRBJ1-1, is DAMVIQNPRYQVTQFGKPVTLSCSQTLNHNVMYWYQQKSSQAPKLLFHYYDKDFNNEADTPDNFQSRRPNTSFCFLDIRSPGLGDTAMYLCATSRDGGLTEAFFGQGTRLTVV.

This chain connects TRBV5-1 to TRBJ2-3, with a possible D match to TRBD1 (8 bases). From germline, CDR1 is SGHRS and CDR2 YFSETQ. Trimming cost V 0 bases and J 6 bases, with 11 bases left between them. CDR3 length equals 14 residues. CDR3 residues: CASSLDRGGDTQYF. The CDR3 DNA is TGCGCCAGCAGCTTGGACAGGGGGGGCGATACGCAGTATTTT. Using reference TRBV5-1 and TRBJ2-3 for the parts outside the CDR3, the full variable domain is KAGVTQTPRYLIKTRGQQVTLSCSPISGHRSVSWYQQTPGQGLQFLFEYFSETQRNKGNFPGRFSGRQFSNSRSEMNVSTLELGDSALYLCASSLDRGGDTQYFGPGTRLTVL.

The chain couples TRBV28 to TRBJ1-3; 9 nucleotides line up with TRBD1. J gave up 7 bases and V 5 bases, and 6 bases lay outside the gene matches. The CDR3 length is 14 residues. Germline assignment: CDR1 MDHEN and CDR2 SYDVKM. CDR3 sequence (DNA): TGTGCCAGCAGTCCTACAGGGGGCTTGAACACCATATATTTT. Amino acids: CASSPTGGLNTIYF.

This chain joins TRBV20-1 and TRBJ2-7, with unresolved D. CDR1 is DFQATT, CDR2 SNEGSKA, per germline (reference sequence). CDR3 length: 11 residues. Trimming stripped 3 bases from V and 4 bases from J, with 7 bases between. CDR3 loop: CSASTGYEQYF. The CDR3 nucleotides are TGCAGTGCTAGCACCGGGTACGAGCAGTACTTC.

V usage is TRBV5-1 and J usage is TRBJ1-1, with TRBD1 as a possible D gene (6 bases). This CDR3 comprises 17 residues. With 0 bases removed from V and 1 base from J, the gap between germline ends came to 16 bases. Germline values: CDR1 SGHRS, CDR2 YFSETQ. The CDR3 nucleotides read TGCGCCAGCAGCTTGGCCAGTGTGGGGACAAGGAACACTGAAGCTTTCTTT. Protein: CASSLASVGTRNTEAFF. The complete variable domain, with remaining parts taken from reference TRBV5-1 and TRBJ1-1, reads KAGVTQTPRYLIKTRGQQVTLSCSPISGHRSVSWYQQTPGQGLQFLFEYFSETQRNKGNFPGRFSGRQFSNSRSEMNVSTLELGDSALYLCASSLASVGTRNTEAFFGQGTRLTVV.

The J gene is TRBJ2-3, the V gene TRBV15; D is perhaps TRBD1 (5 bases). In germline, CDR1 is LNHNV, CDR2 YYDKDF (reference sequence). The CDR3 runs 15 residues. Deletions cut 2 bases from V and 0 bases from J, with 9 bases between. The CDR3 region has the DNA TGTGCCACCAGCAGACAGGGCGTTAGCACAGATACGCAGTATTTT. This translates into CATSRQGVSTDTQYF.

This chain uses TRBV7-2 with TRBJ1-4; 7 nucleotides match TRBD1. Looked up from germline, CDR1 is SGHTA and CDR2 is FQGNSA. The trim removed 5 bases at V and 2 bases at J, leaving 2 bases unmatched. The CDR3 is 14 amino acids. In nucleotides, the CDR3 is TGTGCCAGCAGCCCGACAGGGACTAATGAAAAACTGTTTTTT. This translates into CASSPTGTNEKLFF.

The V and J genes are TRBV29-1 and TRBJ2-3, with 10 nucleotides matching TRBD2. V trimming: 6 bases; J trimming: 1 base; junction bases outside the gene matches: 1. CDR1 is SQVTM and CDR2 is ANQGSEA in the germline V gene. The length of the CDR3 is 13 residues. The CDR3 sequence is CSVLAGGTDTQYF. CDR3 nucleotides: TGCAGCGTCCTAGCGGGGGGCACAGATACGCAGTATTTT.

J is TRBJ2-7 and V is TRBV29-1; D may be TRBD1 (5 bases). CDR1 is SQVTM and CDR2 is ANQGSEA in the germline V gene. CDR3 length: 13 residues. V dropped 7 bases and J dropped 2 bases, with 15 bases sitting between them. The CDR3 sequence is CSASATATYEQYF. The CDR3 nucleotides read TGCAGCGCCTCTGCGACAGCCACCTACGAGCAGTACTTC.

This chain joins TRBV9 and TRBJ1-2; D remains ambiguous. This CDR3 is 12 amino acids long. Germline lookup yields CDR1 SGDLS and CDR2 YYNGEE. Trimming removed 0 bases from V and 4 bases from J, with 4 bases in between. The CDR3 loop is CASSVGGYGYTF. The CDR3, as DNA: TGTGCCAGCAGCGTAGGAGGCTATGGCTACACCTTC.

This clone was recorded once. The genes are TRBV19 and TRBJ2-4, with TRBD2 matching 8 bases. The CDR3 totals 17 residues. CDR1 LNHDA and CDR2 SQIVND come from the germline V gene (reference sequence). The V segment lost 4 bases and the J segment 7 bases; nucleotides outside the gene matches: 15. The CDR3 DNA follows: TGTGCCAGTAGTAGGGGGGCCAGCGGGGGCCACGGGAACATTCAGTACTTC. Protein: CASSRGASGGHGNIQYF.

This clone appeared a few times. The V and J genes are TRBV30 and TRBJ1-5; tentative D call: TRBD1 (5 bases). The CDR3 is 15 amino acids. The V end lost 0 bases, the J end lost 6 bases, and 15 bases lay between the germline ends. CDR1 is GTSNPN and CDR2 is SVGIG in the germline V gene (reference sequence). CDR3 in amino acids: CAWSVGAVLGQPQHF. The CDR3 coding sequence is TGTGCCTGGAGTGTAGGGGCAGTCCTGGGTCAGCCCCAGCATTTT.

The J gene is TRBJ2-5, the V gene TRBV19; 7 positions agree with TRBD1. V trimming: 6 bases; J trimming: 7 bases; junction bases outside the gene matches: 11. CDR1 is LNHDA, CDR2 SQIVND, per germline (reference sequence). The CDR3 sequence is 14 residues long. The CDR3 protein is CASRVTGLVGTQYF. CDR3 bases: TGTGCCAGTAGGGTGACAGGGTTGGTTGGGACCCAGTACTTC.

The rearrangement links TRBV19 to TRBJ1-2, with 8 bases that match TRBD1. Trimming removed 3 bases from V and 2 bases from J; junction bases left unmatched: 5. The CDR3 covers 15 residues. Germline CDR1 is LNHDA and CDR2 is SQIVND (reference sequence). CDR3 in amino acids: CASSILGQGNYGYTF. In nucleotides, the CDR3 is TGTGCCAGTAGTATTCTCGGACAGGGCAACTATGGCTACACCTTC.

The CDR3 bases are TGTGCCAGCAGGACCTCAGGGGATACGCAGTATTTT. Its translation: CASRTSGDTQYF. V and J are TRBV6-5 and TRBJ2-3; possibly TRBD1 for D (5 bases). Germline values: CDR1 MNHEY, CDR2 SVGAGI. V lost 6 bases and J lost 6, with 10 bases in between. This CDR3 comprises 12 residues.

V usage is TRBV2 and J usage is TRBJ2-3; possibly TRBD1 for D (5 bases). V shed 5 bases and J shed 0 bases, with 12 bases lying between them. The CDR3 covers 15 residues. CDR1 and CDR2 from the germline V gene are SNHLY and FYNNEI. CDR3 bases: TGTGCCAGCAGTAATCCAGGGCAGAGCACAGATACGCAGTATTTT. It yields the protein CASSNPGQSTDTQYF. The full variable domain, its missing parts supplied by reference TRBV2 and TRBJ2-3, is EPEVTQTPSHQVTQMGQEVILRCVPISNHLYFYWYRQILGQKVEFLVSFYNNEISEKSEIFDDQFSVERPDGSNFTLKIRSTKLEDSAMYFCASSNPGQSTDTQYFGPGTRLTVL.

J is TRBJ1-3 and V is TRBV30; the D gene is possibly TRBD1 (6 bases). The CDR3 is 17 residues long. From germline, CDR1 is GTSNPN and CDR2 SVGIG (reference sequence). V was trimmed by 0 bases and J by 0 bases, leaving 15 bases between them. CDR3 sequence reads: CAWSVGGLHLSGNTIYF. The CDR3 nucleotides read TGTGCCTGGAGTGTCGGGGGGCTGCACCTCTCTGGAAACACCATATATTTT.

The gene calls are TRBV9 and TRBJ1-6, with 7 bases lining up with TRBD1. CDR1 is SGDLS and CDR2 is YYNGEE in the germline V gene. The CDR3 has 16 residues. Trimming took 3 bases from V and 9 from J; bases not matched to a gene: 12. CDR3 sequence reads: CASSGDRADRTSPLHF. The CDR3, as DNA: TGTGCCAGCAGCGGCGACAGGGCCGACCGAACTTCACCCCTCCACTTT.

The gene calls are TRBV19 and TRBJ1-6; 8 positions agree with TRBD1. The germline gives CDR1 LNHDA, CDR2 SQIVND (reference sequence). V lost 4 bases to trimming and J lost 8 bases; unmatched junction nucleotides: 7. The CDR3 runs to 15 residues. The CDR3 here is CASSTRQGWDSPLHF. Here the CDR3 DNA reads TGTGCCAGTAGTACCCGACAGGGGTGGGATTCACCCCTCCACTTT.

The rearrangement uses TRBV5-4 and TRBJ2-3; perhaps TRBD2 as D (5 bases). Germline V gives CDR1 SGHNT, CDR2 YYREEE (reference sequence). V was shortened by 0 bases and J by 2 bases, with 10 bases between the two germline ends. CDR3 length equals 15 residues. The CDR3 nucleotides read TGTGCCAGCAGCTTGGGGGTGGAGGTCACAGATACGCAGTATTTT. It encodes CASSLGVEVTDTQYF.

The genes are TRBV5-1 and TRBJ1-3; the match to TRBD1 covers 7 bases. The CDR3 loop spans 15 amino acids. With V trimmed by 4 bases and J by 2 bases, 6 bases remained unmatched. CDR1 SGHRS and CDR2 YFSETQ come from the germline V gene. The CDR3 coding sequence is TGCGCCAGCAGCCAAACGGGACAGACTGGAAACACCATATATTTT. Its protein is CASSQTGQTGNTIYF.

The rearrangement joins TRBV2 to TRBJ2-5; D might be TRBD2 (6 bases). This CDR3 is built from 16 residues. The germline CDR1 and CDR2 sequences are SNHLY and FYNNEI. Trimming took off 8 bases at V and 2 bases at J, with 21 bases between the two ends. The CDR3 nucleotides are TGTGCCAGCGGGCGAGGGCCAGGGAGGAATCAAGAGACCCAGTACTTC. It specifies CASGRGPGRNQETQYF.

This chain uses TRBV27 with TRBJ2-3, with a possible D match to TRBD2 (6 bases). V dropped 5 bases and J dropped 6 bases, with 9 bases sitting between them. The CDR3 spans 12 residues. Germline CDR1 MNHEY, CDR2 SMNVEV (reference sequence). The CDR3 coding sequence is TGTGCCAGCAGTCAAGGGAGGGATACGCAGTATTTT. As protein: CASSQGRDTQYF.